The present T cell receptor beta chain was sequenced within a study of T cell responses to AZD1222 COVID-19 vaccine. Clones were sequenced by immunoSEQ multiplex PCR, and TCRdb holds only the in-frame ones, with some missing. Among fewer than 150,000 clones, 86% were seen once, and the ten largest hold roughly 15%. The length of the CDR3 is 15 residues. Germline CDR1 is SGHNT and CDR2 is YYREEE (reference sequence). V lost 3 bases to trimming and J lost 0 bases; unmatched junction nucleotides: 2. Study outcomes and limitations: Clonal diversity was possibly underestimated, and white British individuals and females predominated among donors. Repertoires in all cases were sampled only once the peak T cell response had passed.

On this clone itself: The antigen remains unidentified.

Sequencing used peripheral blood, obtained 28 days after the second AZD1222 dose. The chain couples TRBV5-4 to TRBJ2-3; 9 nucleotides line up with TRBD2. The clonotype originates from an adult who received the AZD1222 COVID-19 vaccine. CDR3: CASSSSGVSTDTQYF. In nucleotides, the CDR3 is TGTGCCAGCAGCTCTAGCGGGGTGAGCACAGATACGCAGTATTTT.